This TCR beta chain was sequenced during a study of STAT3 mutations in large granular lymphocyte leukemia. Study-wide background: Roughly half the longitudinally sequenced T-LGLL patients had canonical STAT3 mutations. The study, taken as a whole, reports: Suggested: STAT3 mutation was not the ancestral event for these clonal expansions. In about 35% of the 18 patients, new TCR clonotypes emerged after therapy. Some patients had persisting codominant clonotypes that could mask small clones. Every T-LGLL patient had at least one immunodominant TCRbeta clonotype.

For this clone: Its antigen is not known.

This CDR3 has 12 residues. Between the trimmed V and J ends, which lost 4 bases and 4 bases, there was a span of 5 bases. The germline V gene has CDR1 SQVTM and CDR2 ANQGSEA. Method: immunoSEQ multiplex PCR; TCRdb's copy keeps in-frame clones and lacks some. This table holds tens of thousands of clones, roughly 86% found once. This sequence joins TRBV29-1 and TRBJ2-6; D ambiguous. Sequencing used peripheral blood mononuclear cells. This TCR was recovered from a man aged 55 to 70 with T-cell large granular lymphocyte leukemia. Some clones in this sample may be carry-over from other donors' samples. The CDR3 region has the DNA TGCAGCGTTGGGGGAGGGGCCAACGTCCTGACTTTC. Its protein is CSVGGGANVLTF.